This TCR beta chain was found in a study of regulatory T cells in long-lasting Graves disease. Study in general: Newly diagnosed Graves' patients had under 3 months of antithyroid drugs. Points from the study as a whole: Blood alone, not thyroid tissue, was studied.

The CDR3 length is 11 residues. V shed 7 bases and J 10 bases; nucleotides not matched to a gene: 5. Germline lookup yields CDR1 SQVTM and CDR2 ANQGSEA. Sample time point: newly diagnosed GD, antithyroid drugs for less than 3 months. PBMC RNA served as the TCR library source. This clonotype was detected many times. Its antigen is not identified. Through Arm-PCR of CDR3 regions and iRepertoire HTBI primers, TCR beta libraries were built. A single record per CDR3 protein comes from TCRdb applying MiXCR to the multiplex PCR reads. The table includes 510,000 or so distinct CDR3 sequences, more than 10% detected once. This sample also appeared in a second study, on T cells in Graves' hyperthyroidism and ophthalmopathy. That publication notes: HTBI primers were employed in a first-round RT-PCR of the TCR CDR3.

The sequencing used peripheral blood mononuclear cells (PBMCs), collected at new diagnosis, from a patient treated with antithyroid drugs. The V and J genes are TRBV29-1 and TRBJ2-1; 9 bases match TRBD1. The clonotype was recovered from a woman in her twenties or thirties with Graves disease. DNA for the CDR3: TGCAGCGACGGACAGGGGCGGGAGCAGTTCTTC. It encodes CSDGQGREQFF.